The 10 T cell receptor beta chains below all came from one sample that was sequenced in a study of regulatory T cells in long-lasting Graves disease. The sample's time point: newly diagnosed GD, antithyroid drugs for less than 3 months. RNA from PBMCs was the source of the TCR library. According to the study, TCR beta libraries were built with iRepertoire HTBI primers and CDR3-region Arm-PCR. Each CDR3 protein is one row after TCRdb ran MiXCR on the multiplex PCR reads. The table includes almost 450,000 distinct CDR3 sequences, approximately 16% detected once. The data also belong to a second study, concerning T cells in Graves' hyperthyroidism and ophthalmopathy.

Sequences were derived from peripheral blood mononuclear cells (PBMCs), sampled at new diagnosis, from a patient treated with antithyroid drugs. The receptor set was obtained from a woman in her 30s with Graves disease.

This clonotype has more than one count but fewer than ten. The gene calls are TRBV6-2 or TRBV6-3 and TRBJ1-6; no firm D call. This CDR3 has 13 amino acids. V was shortened by 0 bases and J by 9 bases, with 6 bases between the two germline ends. Germline V lookup: CDR1 MNHEY, CDR2 SVGEGT. CDR3 in amino acids: CASSYSTRSPLHF. Here the CDR3 DNA reads TGTGCCAGCAGTTACTCGACTCGTTCACCCCTCCACTTT.

This clonotype was seen ten or more times. The V call is TRBV10-3, the J call TRBJ1-1; D uncertain. With 6 bases removed from V and 1 base from J, the gap between germline ends came to 15 bases. Germline lookup yields CDR1 ENHRY and CDR2 SYGVKD. The length of the CDR3 is 15 residues. CDR3 bases: TGTGCCATCAGCGACTCGGGGTGGGGGAACACTGAAGCTTTCTTT. This encodes CAISDSGWGNTEAFF.

The genes are TRBV6-2 or TRBV6-3 and TRBJ2-5, with 8 nucleotides matching TRBD2. From germline, CDR1 is MNHEY and CDR2 SVGEGT. The CDR3 contains 14 residues. J gave up 5 bases and V 7 bases, and 9 bases lay outside the gene matches. This CDR3 reads CASTPPGRAETQYF. CDR3 bases: TGTGCCAGCACCCCCCCCGGGAGGGCCGAGACCCAGTACTTC.

About this clonotype itself: A much larger clone sits a single nucleotide away, making a read error possible. This chain links TRBV18 with TRBJ2-1; 7 bases map to TRBD1. The better agreement between TRBJ2-5 and the DNA end casts doubt on the J call. The CDR3 runs to 14 residues. CDR1 and CDR2 from the germline V gene are KGHSH and LQKENI. Here the CDR3 reads CASSPSTGLGTQYF. The CDR3 nucleotides are TGTGCCAGCTCACCTTCGACAGGGCTGGGGACCCAGTACTTC.

Regarding this clonotype: Since a much larger clone is just one base distant, this may be a read error. The V and J genes are TRBV7-2 and TRBJ2-1, with 7 bases fitting TRBD2. The J segment lost 5 bases and the V segment lost 5 bases, leaving 3 bases of the junction unmatched. The CDR3 length is 13 residues. The germline CDR1 and CDR2 sequences are SGHTA and FQGNSA. CDR3 loop: CASSIGTNNEQFF. The DNA for the CDR3 is TGTGCCAGCAGCATTGGGACTAACAATGAGCAGTTCTTC.

This clonotype was seen at least ten times. The CDR3 here is CSVDPANTGELFF. CDR3 sequence (DNA): TGCAGCGTTGATCCCGCGAACACCGGGGAGCTGTTTTTT. The chain carries TRBV29-1 and TRBJ2-2; the D is unclear. V lost 3 bases and J lost 0, with 5 bases in between. The germline V gene has CDR1 SQVTM and CDR2 ANQGSEA. The CDR3 runs to 13 residues.

This clonotype was recorded at least ten times. The DNA of the CDR3 is TGTGCCTGGAGCGGACTGGACAAAATCAATCAGCCCCAGCATTTT. Its translation: CAWSGLDKINQPQHF. The genes are TRBV30 and TRBJ1-5; weak D call: TRBD1 (5 bases). Per germline, CDR1 GTSNPN and CDR2 SVGIG (reference sequence). This CDR3 spans 15 amino acids. Trimming pared 3 bases from V and 3 bases from J, leaving 15 bases between.

This clonotype was recorded at least ten times. The CDR3 nucleotides read TGTGCCAGCCACGGCGGGGGGGGAGCTTTCTTT. Encoded protein: CASHGGGGAFF. The chain carries TRBV18 and TRBJ1-1; possibly TRBD1 for D (5 bases). The CDR3 consists of 11 residues. The ends were cut back, 8 bases at V and 10 bases at J, with 14 bases in the middle. Germline loops: CDR1 KGHSH, CDR2 LQKENI.

Turning to this clonotype: Only one base separates this from a far larger clonotype, so it likely reflects a read error. J is TRBJ2-1 and V is TRBV7-9, with 9 bases fitting TRBD2. With 8 bases clipped from V and 3 bases from J, the junction kept 14 bases outside the gene matches. The germline CDR1 and CDR2 sequences are SEHNR and FQNEAQ (reference sequence). The CDR3 loop spans 17 amino acids. CDR3 DNA: TGTGCCAGCGGCAATGGCTCTAGCGGGGCCTTCTACAATGAGCAGTTCTTC. Protein product: CASGNGSSGAFYNEQFF. The variable domain in full, completed from reference TRBV7-9 and TRBJ2-1, reads DTGVSQNPRHKITKRGQNVTFRCDPISEHNRLYWYRQTLGQGPEFLTYFQNEAQLEKSRLLSDRFSAERPKGSFSTLEIQRTEQGDSAMYLCASGNGSSGAFYNEQFFGPGTRLTVL.

At least ten counts were recorded for this clonotype. The chain uses TRBV12-3 or TRBV12-4 and TRBJ2-1; 10 bases are a match to TRBD1. The CDR3 runs to 15 residues. Trimming took 8 bases from V and 9 from J; bases not matched to a gene: 13. The CDR3 nucleotides are TGTGCCAGCGGAACCCGGGACAGGGGATTAAGTGAGCAGTTCTTC. Protein product: CASGTRDRGLSEQFF.